This TCR beta chain was retrieved from a study of CD8 T cells in ankylosing spondylitis. General observations from the study: The authors found the disease-linked clones to be CD8+ and relatively rare in peripheral blood. Among TCR beta sequences, a motif of several highly homologous variants appeared characteristic of ankylosing spondylitis blood.

The V and J ends lost 0 bases and 6 bases, in that order; junction bases with no gene match: 7. The germline gives CDR1 DFQATT, CDR2 SNEGSKA (reference sequence). This CDR3 is built from 14 residues. As concerns this clonotype: The antigen is undetermined.

Quantitative barcoded 5'-RACE was used to prepare TCR beta libraries. TCRdb re-derived calls from the 5' RACE reads in MiXCR, one entry per CDR3 protein. The sample has under 850,000 distinct CDR3 sequences, under 20% seen once; the top ten hold around 20%. This TCR was recovered from a male donor with ankylosing spondylitis. The chain joins TRBV20-1 to TRBJ2-7, with TRBD2 identical over 8 bases. Sequencing was carried out using blood, either unsorted or a sorted T cell fraction (not recorded which). The CDR3 sequence: CSARDIAGLGEQYF. In DNA form, the CDR3 reads TGCAGTGCTAGAGATATAGCGGGATTGGGCGAGCAGTACTTC.